A selection of T cell receptor beta chains follows, all from one sample in a study of shared clonotypes between healthy human individuals. Profiled with immunoSEQ multiplex PCR; TCRdb holds only in-frame clones, not every one. Here the sample spans 2 million to 2.5 million clones, approximately 93% being singletons. Sequences were obtained from naive CD4+ T cells from PBMCs. These receptors all come from a young man in good health. Some clones in this sample may be carry-over from other donors' samples. Both conserved end residues are part of each CDR3. Each record gives: J gene, CDR3 length, D gene, V gene, CDR3 protein, CDR3 DNA. The D gene is left open where the match is weak.

>TRBJ1-2|14|.|TRBV28
CATTLATGQYGYTF
TGTGCCACCACGCTCGCCACAGGGCAATATGGCTACACCTTC
>TRBJ2-7|15|TRBD1|TRBV5-5
CASSLWTGLPYEQYF
TGTGCCAGCAGCTTGTGGACAGGGTTACCCTACGAGCAGTACTTC
>TRBJ1-4|19|TRBD1|TRBV28
CASSPFWTGGYRTNEKLFF
TGTGCCAGCAGTCCATTTTGGACAGGGGGCTATAGGACTAATGAAAAACTGTTTTTT
>TRBJ1-4|14|.|TRBV4-3
CASRPKLGNEKLFF
TGCGCCAGCAGACCCAAATTGGGAAATGAAAAACTGTTTTTT
>TRBJ2-7|16|TRBD2|TRBV18
CASSTGTSVLSYEQYF
TGTGCCAGCTCAACGGGAACTAGCGTTCTTTCCTACGAGCAGTACTTC
>TRBJ2-3|12|.|TRBV10-3
CAIRNESDTQYF
TGTGCCATCAGAAATGAGTCAGATACGCAGTATTTT
>TRBJ2-3|19|.|TRBV10-1
CASSDGSGLSGIRTDTQYF
TGCGCCAGCAGTGACGGGAGCGGCCTTTCTGGAATAAGGACAGATACGCAGTATTTT
>TRBJ2-3|13|.|TRBV18
CASSNGGTDTQYF
TGTGCCAGCTCAAATGGGGGCACAGATACGCAGTATTTT
>TRBJ2-7|14|TRBD2|TRBV7-3
CASSPGGSSYEQYF
TGTGCCAGCAGCCCGGGCGGGAGTTCCTACGAGCAGTACTTC
>TRBJ1-1|13|TRBD1|TRBV30
CAWSAEGATEAFF
TGTGCCTGGAGTGCTGAGGGGGCCACTGAAGCTTTCTTT
>TRBJ2-1|13|.|TRBV28
CASSIPSDNEQFF
TGTGCCAGCAGTATACCATCGGACAATGAGCAGTTCTTC
>TRBJ2-7|11|.|TRBV7-9
CASQSGGEQYF
TGTGCCAGCCAATCCGGTGGTGAGCAGTACTTC
>TRBJ2-3|13|.|TRBV5-1
CASSFEMADTQYF
TGCGCCAGCAGCTTCGAGATGGCAGATACGCAGTATTTT
>TRBJ2-7|15|.|TRBV28
CASSLGSALPHEQYF
TGTGCCAGCAGTTTGGGTAGCGCCCTCCCTCACGAGCAGTACTTC
>TRBJ2-1|12|.|TRBV7-9
CASIGFYNEQFF
TGTGCCAGTATAGGGTTCTACAATGAGCAGTTCTTC
>TRBJ1-3|17|.|TRBV28
CASSTPQGAYSGNTIYF
TGTGCCAGCAGTACCCCACAGGGTGCCTATTCTGGAAACACCATATATTTT
>TRBJ2-6|17|TRBD1|TRBV27
CASSLDRVLAGANVLTF
TGTGCCAGCAGTTTGGACAGGGTATTAGCTGGGGCCAACGTCCTGACTTTC
>TRBJ1-5|14|.|TRBV7-9
CASSLSAANQPQHF
TGTGCCAGCAGCTTATCGGCAGCCAATCAGCCCCAGCATTTT
>TRBJ2-1|14|.|TRBV9
CASSVAQTGYEQFF
TGTGCCAGCAGCGTAGCGCAGACGGGCTATGAGCAGTTCTTC
>TRBJ2-7|14|.|TRBV7-6
CASSPRTEAYEQYF
TGTGCCAGCAGCCCCCGGACCGAGGCCTACGAGCAGTACTTC
>TRBJ1-4|16|.|TRBV28
CASRRPAVGAGEKLFF
TGTGCCAGCAGGCGACCTGCGGTGGGGGCCGGTGAAAAACTGTTTTTT
>TRBJ1-2|16|.|TRBV6-5
CASSSSYSHLNYGYTF
TGTGCCAGCAGTTCATCTTACAGTCACCTTAACTATGGCTACACCTTC
>TRBJ2-7|14|.|TRBV7-9
CASSLVVGPYEQYF
TGTGCCAGCAGCTTAGTTGTGGGACCCTACGAGCAGTACTTC
>TRBJ2-3|15|.|TRBV29-1
CSVVRDSKSTDTQYF
TGCAGCGTTGTTAGGGACTCAAAAAGCACAGATACGCAGTATTTT
>TRBJ2-1|14|.|TRBV5-1
CASSTLSSYNEQFF
TGCGCCAGCAGCACCTTGAGCTCCTACAATGAGCAGTTCTTC
>TRBJ2-1|16|.|TRBV5-1
CASSLGAGLPYNEQFF
TGCGCCAGCAGCTTGGGAGCGGGCCTACCATACAATGAGCAGTTCTTC